Listed below are T cell receptor beta chains from one sample, sequenced in a study of T-cell reconstitution after alpha-beta-depleted transplantation in children. TCRdb processed the PCR reads anew with MiXCR; each CDR3 protein has one entry. Of about 300,000 distinct CDR3 sequences listed, almost 8% are singletons. Source: peripheral blood, taken 360 days after TCRalphabeta/CD19-depleted stem cell transplant. The receptors shown here come from a female patient aged 2-15 years who had a stem cell transplant for Fanconi anemia, so the T cells may come from the graft donor. Each CDR3 is given with its conserved first and last residue. D genes are given only for firm matches. Rows may omit the clone size; those that give it use once, few, many or a size class.

>TRBV3-1|TRBJ2-3|NA|TRBD2
TGTGCCAGCAGCCTCCGCGTCAGCGGGGGAGACACAGATACGCAGTATTTT
CASSLRVSGGDTDTQYF
>TRBV27|TRBJ1-6|NA|NA
TGTGCCAGCAGTTTAGTAGGCACCTATAATTCACCCCTCCACTTT
CASSLVGTYNSPLHF
>TRBV7-6|TRBJ2-1|many|TRBD2
TGTGCCAGCAGCTTAGTAGCGGGCCACGGATCGAATGAGCAGTTCTTC
CASSLVAGHGSNEQFF
>TRBV20-1|TRBJ2-5|many|NA
TGCAGTGCTAGTGAGGGAGCAGAGACCCAGTACTTC
CSASEGAETQYF
>TRBV4-1|TRBJ2-1|NA|TRBD1
TGCGCCAGCAGCCAAGGGGAGACCGACAGGGGACCCTACAATGAGCAGTTCTTC
CASSQGETDRGPYNEQFF
>TRBV5-1|TRBJ1-1|many|NA
TGCGCCAGCAGCTTGAAAGCCGGGAACACTGAAGCTTTCTTT
CASSLKAGNTEAFF
>TRBV19|TRBJ2-1|NA|TRBD2
TGTGCCAGTAGTATCACCGGGGGGTCCTACAATGAGCAGTTCTTC
CASSITGGSYNEQFF
>TRBV19|TRBJ1-5|few|NA
TGTGCCACTAGACTCGAAAATCAGCCCCAGCATTTT
CATRLENQPQHF
>TRBV5-1|TRBJ2-7|many|TRBD1
TGCGCCAGCAGCTTGATTCTGGGACAGGGTGTTCACGAGCAGTACTTC
CASSLILGQGVHEQYF
>TRBV6-5|TRBJ2-1|many|TRBD2
TGTGCCAGCAGTTTCCCCGGGACTAGCGGATACAATGAGCAGTTCTTC
CASSFPGTSGYNEQFF
>TRBV27|TRBJ2-7|many|TRBD1
TGTGCCAGCAGTAGGACAGGGCCCTACGAGCAGTACTTC
CASSRTGPYEQYF
>TRBV10-3|TRBJ2-6|few|TRBD1
TGTGCCATCAGTGATCCAGGGGGCCAGGGCGGTGGGGCCAACGTCCTGACTTTC
CAISDPGGQGGGANVLTF
>TRBV7-7|TRBJ2-2|many|NA
TGTGCGGCAGGACTCTCAAACACCGGGGAGCTGTTTTTT
CAAGLSNTGELFF
>TRBV29-1|TRBJ2-3|many|TRBD2
TGCAGCGAAAGGTCGGGAGGAGGCACAGATACGCAGTATTTT
CSERSGGGTDTQYF
>TRBV5-6|TRBJ2-1|NA|TRBD1
TGTGCCATGGCCCCCACGATCCTGCGCCAGACAGGGCCCCTCAATGAGCAGTTCTTC
CAMAPTILRQTGPLNEQFF
>TRBV27|TRBJ1-2|many|NA
TGTGCCAGCCTAGGGTGGCCCTATGGCTACACCTTC
CASLGWPYGYTF
>TRBV4-2|TRBJ2-7|many|NA
TGTGCCAGCAGCCATTCCGGGGCTAAATACGAGCAGTACTTC
CASSHSGAKYEQYF
>TRBV7-6|TRBJ2-3|many|TRBD1
TGTGCCAGCAGCTTTGACAGGGGAACAGATACGCAGTATTTT
CASSFDRGTDTQYF
>TRBV7-2|TRBJ2-7|NA|NA
TGTGCCAGCAGCTTAGGGCCGACGGGCCAGGGCCAAAGGGAACCTGTCGACGAGCAGTACTTC
CASSLGPTGQGQREPVDEQYF
>TRBV6-5|TRBJ2-7|many|NA
TGTGCCAGCAGTTCCAGACGGTACTCCTACGAGCAGTACTTC
CASSSRRYSYEQYF
>TRBV5-1|TRBJ1-2|many|NA
TGCGCCAGCAGCTTGGGAGAATCGGTTTACTATGGCTACACCTTC
CASSLGESVYYGYTF
>TRBV5-1|TRBJ2-5|few|TRBD2
TGCGCCAGCAGCTTGAGATCCTGGACTAGCCTCGGGGAGACCCAGTACTTC
CASSLRSWTSLGETQYF
>TRBV5-1|TRBJ2-1|many|TRBD2
TGCGCCAGCAGCCCCACTAGCGGGAGAAATGAGCAGTTCTTC
CASSPTSGRNEQFF
>TRBV20-1|TRBJ2-2|few|NA
TGCAGTGCAACCCTCCCAGGCCATAATAGGATCGGGGAGCTGTTTTTT
CSATLPGHNRIGELFF
>TRBV20-1|TRBJ1-2|many|NA
TGCAGTGTGGTGGTGGGCGCGATCACCTTC
CSVVVGAITF
>TRBV18|TRBJ2-5|NA|TRBD1
TGTGCCAGCTCAACCCTCGGACAGGCACAAGAGACCCAGTACTTC
CASSTLGQAQETQYF
>TRBV5-1|TRBJ1-2|NA|NA
TGCGCCAGCAGATCCCAGGGGAGTAGTAACTATGGCTACACCTTC
CASRSQGSSNYGYTF